This is a list of T cell receptor beta chains from one sample in a study of response to subunit inactivated influenza vaccine. TCRdb called the RT-PCR reads again in MiXCR, with one record for every CDR3 protein. In the table there are about 830,000 distinct CDR3 sequences, approximately 17% of which are singletons. The input for sequencing was PBMCs from blood, taken less than 6 days after vaccination. These receptors were obtained from a man aged 50 or older who received an inactivated influenza vaccine. Both conserved end residues are part of each CDR3. The D gene is left open where the match is weak. The size of a clone is reported for some rows only, either as once, few or many, or as a class for expanded clones.

J gene,clone size,V gene,D gene,CDR3 protein,CDR3 DNA
TRBJ2-3,NA,TRBV7-9,TRBD1,CASSPRAPRGDTQYF,TGTGCCAGCAGCCCCCGGGCACCCAGGGGGGATACGCAGTATTTT
TRBJ2-4,NA,TRBV6-2/TRBV6-3,NA,CASSYGGIPLAKNIQYF,TGTGCCAGCAGTTACGGGGGAATACCTCTAGCCAAAAACATTCAGTACTTC
TRBJ1-4,NA,TRBV10-3,TRBD1,CAISESDRGLREKLFF,TGTGCCATCAGTGAGTCAGACAGGGGGCTTCGTGAAAAACTGTTTTTT
TRBJ2-1,once,TRBV24-1,TRBD2,CATSDPSPEGGRYYNEQFF,TGTGCCACCAGTGATCCATCCCCGGAGGGCGGGAGGTACTACAATGAGCAGTTCTTC
TRBJ2-7,NA,TRBV7-2,NA,CASSQLSEQYF,TGTGCCAGCAGCCAACTTTCCGAGCAGTACTTC
TRBJ2-2,few,TRBV15,NA,CATSRDRPQGKYTGELFF,TGTGCCACCAGCAGAGATAGGCCCCAGGGGAAGTACACCGGGGAGCTGTTTTTT
TRBJ2-3,NA,TRBV10-3,TRBD2,CAISEAGTSGSSTDTQYF,TGTGCCATCAGTGAGGCCGGGACTAGCGGATCTAGCACAGATACGCAGTATTTT
TRBJ2-2,NA,TRBV5-1,NA,CASSFGSPNTGELFF,TGCGCCAGCAGCTTCGGCAGTCCGAACACCGGGGAGCTGTTTTTT
TRBJ2-7,NA,TRBV12-3/TRBV12-4,NA,CASSQLTIYEQYF,TGTGCCAGCAGCCAGCTTACTATCTACGAGCAGTACTTC
TRBJ1-2,NA,TRBV28,NA,CASNDLYGYTF,TGTGCCAGCAACGATCTCTATGGCTACACCTTC
TRBJ2-1,many,TRBV29-1,NA,CSVFSGSYNEQFF,TGCAGCGTCTTTAGCGGCTCCTACAATGAGCAGTTCTTC
TRBJ2-5,many,TRBV5-1,NA,CASSSLQETQYF,TGCGCCAGCAGCTCACTTCAAGAGACCCAGTACTTC
TRBJ2-5,NA,TRBV5-1,TRBD2,CASSLSVAGDRETQYF,TGCGCCAGCAGCCTATCGGTAGCGGGAGATCGGGAGACCCAGTACTTC
TRBJ2-1,few,TRBV7-9,NA,CASSLGENEQFF,TGTGCCAGCAGCTTAGGGGAAAATGAGCAGTTCTTC
TRBJ2-2,NA,TRBV6-2/TRBV6-3,NA,CASSLLQGGPSNTGELFF,TGTGCCAGCAGTTTGCTACAGGGAGGGCCCTCGAACACCGGGGAGCTGTTTTTT
TRBJ2-7,NA,TRBV4-1,NA,CASSQALGYSYEQYF,TGCGCCAGCAGCCAAGCGTTGGGGTACTCCTACGAGCAGTACTTC
TRBJ2-7,few,TRBV7-2,NA,CASSALRGYEQYF,TGTGCCAGCAGCGCCCTTAGGGGGTACGAGCAGTACTTC
TRBJ2-5,NA,TRBV5-1,NA,CASSLVFSETQYF,TGCGCCAGCAGCTTGGTTTTCTCCGAGACCCAGTACTTC
TRBJ2-7,NA,TRBV20-1,TRBD2,CSARGREVTSGYEQYF,TGCAGTGCTAGAGGACGGGAGGTAACATCTGGCTACGAGCAGTACTTC
TRBJ2-5,NA,TRBV3-1,TRBD2,CASSLYRGRAEGMETQYF,TGTGCCAGCAGCCTTTATCGCGGGAGGGCCGAAGGAATGGAGACCCAGTACTTC
TRBJ1-6,NA,TRBV6-2/TRBV6-3,NA,CASTPEGNNSPLHF,TGTGCCAGCACCCCGGAGGGCAATAATTCACCCCTCCACTTT
TRBJ2-3,NA,TRBV7-2,NA,CASSLGAHRVKDTQYF,TGTGCCAGCAGCTTAGGAGCCCACAGGGTTAAAGATACGCAGTATTTT